In its sample, the clone carrying this T cell receptor (beta chain) was seen a few times. Its target is unknown. As every portion of the isolated RNA was reverse transcribed, the sequencing read expressed TCRB transcripts. TCRdb's copy holds only in-frame clones and misses some; the assay was immunoSEQ multiplex PCR. The sample yields 37,000 or so clones, over 45% seen once. Germline V lookup: CDR1 KGHSH, CDR2 LQKENI. The CDR3 runs to 16 residues. V was pared by 1 base and J by 6 bases, with 8 bases of the junction left unmatched. This specimen comes from a study of beta chain features in type 1 diabetes. The wider study: The number of sorted cells examined across all samples was under 140,000,000.

The study, taken as a whole, reports: The study found that naive, central memory and Treg TCRB repertoires appeared more similar in patients than in healthy donors.

The origin of this receptor is a woman younger than 30 in good health. Material: central memory CD4+ T cells from blood. The V call is TRBV18, the J call TRBJ1-5; 8 bases align to TRBD1. CDR3 loop: CASSPRDRGWSQPQHF. The CDR3 region has the DNA TGTGCCAGCTCACCACGCGACAGGGGCTGGAGTCAGCCCCAGCATTTT.